This passage covers 22 T cell receptor beta chains from one sample sequenced in a study of T cell repertoires in cytomegalovirus infection. One entry per CDR3 protein results from TCRdb running MiXCR on the reads. The table includes about 130,000 distinct CDR3 sequences, less than 9.5% detected once. Specimen: PBMCs. The origin of the receptors is a human donor in good health (CMV status not recorded). Some clones in this sample may be carry-over from other donors' samples.

The chain links TRBV2 to TRBJ1-2; unclear D gene. V lost 5 bases and J 4 bases, leaving 5 bases between the germline ends. CDR1 and CDR2 from the germline V gene are SNHLY and FYNNEI. The CDR3 spans 11 residues. The CDR3 sequence: CASSIVYGYTF. The CDR3 coding sequence is TGTGCCAGCAGTATAGTCTATGGCTACACCTTC.

Ten or more counts support this clonotype. The rearrangement uses TRBV12-3 or TRBV12-4 and TRBJ2-3; a weak D match, TRBD2 (6 bases). This CDR3 contains 13 residues. V dropped 6 bases and J dropped 3 bases, with 10 bases sitting between them. The CDR3 nucleotides read TGTGCCAGCAGATACGGAGGGACAGATACGCAGTATTTT. Its translation is CASRYGGTDTQYF.

The table lists this clonotype with a few counts. The rearrangement links TRBV20-1 to TRBJ1-5; a possible D gene is TRBD1 (5 bases). Trimming left V 0 bases short and J 3 bases short, with 12 bases between. The CDR3 runs to 15 residues. CDR1 DFQATT and CDR2 SNEGSKA come from the germline V gene (reference sequence). The CDR3 region is CSARDPARANQPQHF. The CDR3 coding sequence is TGCAGTGCTAGAGATCCGGCCAGGGCCAATCAGCCCCAGCATTTT.

This clonotype was found many times. The J gene is TRBJ2-7, the V gene TRBV14, with 9 bases identical to TRBD1. Germline loops: CDR1 SGHDN, CDR2 FVKESK. Germline trimming cut 0 bases from V and 1 base from J; bases unmatched to any gene: 10. The CDR3 is 18 residues long. CDR3 in DNA: TGTGCCAGCAGCCAAGATTGGCCCCCCGGGACAGGGTCCTACGAGCAGTACTTC. This codes for CASSQDWPPGTGSYEQYF.

The CDR3 protein is CASSEALQGREKLFF. Written as DNA, the CDR3 is TGTGCCAGCAGTGAAGCGCTTCAGGGGAGAGAAAAACTGTTTTTT. V is TRBV2 and J is TRBJ1-4, with D tentatively TRBD1 (6 bases). The V gene's germline CDR1 is SNHLY and CDR2 FYNNEI. Between the trimmed V and J ends, which lost 0 bases and 8 bases, there was a span of 13 bases. CDR3 size: 15 residues.

This clonotype was counted at least ten times. The chain combines TRBV6-1 with TRBJ2-7, with D possibly called TRBD1 or TRBD2 (6 bases each). Per germline, CDR1 MNHNS and CDR2 SASEGT. Trimming took 2 bases from V and 1 from J, leaving 12 bases between them. The length of the CDR3 is 15 residues. The CDR3 sequence is CASSERLGGSYEQYV. CDR3 DNA sequence: TGTGCCAGCAGTGAACGCCTAGGGGGGTCCTACGAGCAGTACGTC.

This clonotype was seen repeatedly, ten times or more. The rearrangement links TRBV6-5 to TRBJ2-1, with 8 bases aligning to TRBD2. The CDR3 runs to 16 residues. After removal of 0 bases from V and 6 bases from J, the junction contained 7 bases not matched to a gene. Germline values: CDR1 MNHEY, CDR2 SVGAGI. As DNA, the CDR3 is TGTGCCAGCAGTTACTCTGCCGGGGGGGCGGTCAATGAGCAGTTCTTC. The encoded protein is CASSYSAGGAVNEQFF.

This clonotype was seen a handful of times. V is TRBV20-1 and J is TRBJ2-5, with 11 bases lining up with TRBD2. CDR1 is DFQATT and CDR2 is SNEGSKA in the germline V gene (reference sequence). The V and J ends lost 2 bases and 2 bases, in that order; junction bases with no gene match: 4. The CDR3 spans 15 residues. The CDR3 sequence is CSARSSGGPQETQYF. In DNA form, the CDR3 reads TGCAGTGCTAGATCTAGCGGGGGGCCACAAGAGACCCAGTACTTC.

V and J are TRBV29-1 and TRBJ1-1, with a weak D call TRBD1 (5 bases). Germline V gene lookup returns CDR1 SQVTM and CDR2 ANQGSEA. V gave up 4 bases and J gave up 12 bases, with 15 bases separating them. The CDR3 is 11 amino acids. CDR3 in amino acids: CSVAVMGRTFF. CDR3 coding DNA: TGCAGCGTTGCCGTAATGGGACGGACTTTCTTT.

As concerns this clonotype: The CDR3 does not close with the conserved phenylalanine or tryptophan, likely indicating a read error. J is TRBJ2-1 and V is TRBV12-3 or TRBV12-4; TRBD2 is a possible D gene (5 bases). This CDR3 contains 14 residues. V gave up 5 bases and J gave up 8 bases, with 16 bases separating them. CDR3 in DNA: TGTGCCAGCAGTAGAGAGGGTAACCACTATGAGCAGTTCTGC. Its protein is CASSREGNHYEQFC.

This clonotype was observed a handful of times. This chain joins TRBV7-7 and TRBJ2-1; D unclear. Germline V gene sequence: CDR1 SSHAT, CDR2 FNYEAQ (reference sequence). CDR3 length equals 15 residues. Trimming stripped 5 bases from V and 10 bases from J, with 21 bases between. Here the CDR3 DNA reads TGTGCCAGCAGCCCTCGGCCCCAATCGTACCAGGAGCAGTTCTTC. Its protein is CASSPRPQSYQEQFF. Together with reference TRBV7-7 and TRBJ2-1, the CDR3 gives the full variable domain: GAGVSQSPRYKVTKRGQDVTLRCDPISSHATLYWYQQALGQGPEFLTYFNYEAQPDKSGLPSDRFSAERPEGSISTLTIQRTEQRDSAMYRCASSPRPQSYQEQFFGPGTRLTVL.

This clonotype was recorded many times. V is TRBV19 and J is TRBJ2-5; 8 bases agree with TRBD1. Germline V gene lookup returns CDR1 LNHDA and CDR2 SQIVND (reference sequence). With 1 base clipped from V and 4 bases from J, the junction kept 5 bases outside the gene matches. The CDR3 length is 15 residues. The CDR3 nucleotides are TGTGCCAGTAGTATAGTCCAGGGGGCTGGAGAGACCCAGTACTTC. Its protein is CASSIVQGAGETQYF.

The chain combines TRBV30 with TRBJ1-2; D remains ambiguous. The germline gives CDR1 GTSNPN, CDR2 SVGIG (reference sequence). V shed 3 bases and J shed 4 bases, with 15 bases lying between them. This CDR3 region has 14 residues. CDR3: CAWRRQPVTYGYTF. CDR3 DNA sequence: TGTGCCTGGAGACGGCAGCCTGTAACCTATGGCTACACCTTC. Full variable domain (missing parts from reference TRBV30 and TRBJ1-2): SQTIHQWPATLVQPVGSPLSLECTVEGTSNPNLYWYRQAAGRGLQLLFYSVGIGQISSEVPQNLSASRPQDRQFILSSKKLLLSDSGFYLCAWRRQPVTYGYTFGSGTRLTVV.

The chain is built from TRBV19 and TRBJ2-1; D not certain. The CDR3 is 15 amino acids. The V gene lost 1 base and the J gene lost 0 bases, with 7 bases spanning the gap. Germline V CDR1 and CDR2: LNHDA, SQIVND (reference sequence). CDR3 nucleotide sequence: TGTGCCAGTAGTATAGGCACCCCCTCCTACAATGAGCAGTTCTTC. It yields the protein CASSIGTPSYNEQFF.

CDR3 DNA: TGTGCCAGCAGCTTAGATCGCACCGGGGAGCTGTTTTTT. It specifies CASSLDRTGELFF. This rearrangement joins TRBV7-9 to TRBJ2-2; D remains ambiguous. From germline, CDR1 is SEHNR and CDR2 FQNEAQ (reference sequence). CDR3 size: 13 residues. V was trimmed by 1 base and J by 4 bases, leaving 4 bases between them.

This clonotype was recorded many times. The rearrangement joins TRBV7-8 to TRBJ1-6; D unclear. This CDR3 spans 13 amino acids. Germline loops: CDR1 SGHVS, CDR2 FQNEAQ. V lost 0 bases to trimming and J lost 6 bases, with 3 bases between them. Written as DNA, the CDR3 is TGTGCCAGCAGCTTAGCTGTTAATTCACCCCTCCACTTT. Translated, it gives CASSLAVNSPLHF.

This clonotype was observed many times. J is TRBJ2-5 and V is TRBV5-1; no clear D. CDR1 is SGHRS and CDR2 is YFSETQ in the germline V gene. The germline V and J ends were trimmed by 2 bases and 2 bases, with 7 bases remaining between them. The CDR3 is made up of 13 amino acids. For the CDR3, the DNA is TGCGCCAGCAGCTTTTATCCACAAGAGACCCAGTACTTC. Translated, it gives CASSFYPQETQYF.

The chain recombines TRBV12-3 or TRBV12-4 with TRBJ2-1, with 7 bases lining up with TRBD1. The CDR3 runs to 15 residues. Losses at the gene ends were 6 bases for V and 9 bases for J; bases not matched to a gene: 14. In nucleotides, the CDR3 is TGTGCCAGCAGCCACCGGGACAGTGATACATGTGAGCAGTTCTTC. This translates into CASSHRDSDTCEQFF.

In the case of this clonotype: A much larger clone differs from this one at a single base, so this may be a read error. The chain has TRBV2 and TRBJ2-7; 7 bases align to TRBD1. The CDR3 has 12 residues. Germline lookup yields CDR1 SNHLY and CDR2 FYNNEI. The CDR3 DNA is TGTACCAGCATGAGGGGGCCCTACGAGCAGTACTTC. This translates into CTSMRGPYEQYF.

This chain joins TRBV2 and TRBJ1-2, with D perhaps TRBD1 (6 bases). With 7 bases removed from V and 7 bases from J, the gap between germline ends came to 22 bases. Germline V gene data show CDR1 as SNHLY and CDR2 as FYNNEI. The CDR3 covers 15 residues. In DNA form, the CDR3 reads TGTGCCAGCACTCGCGAGGGGGGTTCGCTCTCTGGCTACACCTTC. Encoded protein: CASTREGGSLSGYTF.

A word on this clonotype: Just one base apart from a much larger clone, this may be a read error. The CDR3 nucleotides are TGTGCCAGCAGTTTAGGGACAGGGGGAACTGGAAACACCATGTATTTT. This encodes CASSLGTGGTGNTMYF. The chain couples TRBV28 to TRBJ1-3, with 11 bases that match TRBD1. Germline CDR1 and CDR2: MDHEN and SYDVKM. This CDR3 is 16 amino acids long. Using reference TRBV28 and TRBJ1-3 for the parts outside the CDR3, the full variable domain is DVKVTQSSRYLVKRTGEKVFLECVQDMDHENMFWYRQDPGLGLRLIYFSYDVKMKEKGDIPEGYSVSREKKERFSLILESASTNQTSMYLCASSLGTGGTGNTMYFGEGSWLTVV.

This clonotype was seen at least ten times. The CDR3 DNA follows: TGTGCCAGCAGCCGGACAGGGGGGGTTGGCAATCAGCCCCAGCATTTT. Residues: CASSRTGGVGNQPQHF. The V gene is TRBV7-2, the J gene TRBJ1-5, with 10 bases lining up with TRBD1. CDR3 length: 16 amino acids. V was pared by 5 bases and J by 2 bases, with 6 bases of the junction left unmatched. Germline values: CDR1 SGHTA, CDR2 FQGNSA.